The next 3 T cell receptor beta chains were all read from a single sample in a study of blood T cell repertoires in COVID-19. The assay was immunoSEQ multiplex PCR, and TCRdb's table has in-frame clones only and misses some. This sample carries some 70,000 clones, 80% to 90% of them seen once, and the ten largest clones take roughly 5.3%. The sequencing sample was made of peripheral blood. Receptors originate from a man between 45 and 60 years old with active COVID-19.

The CDR3 DNA reads as TGTGCCAGCAGTGAAGTAACCCTAGCGGGGGGGCCAGGCCACGAGCAGTACTTC. This gives the protein CASSEVTLAGGPGHEQYF. The V call is TRBV2, the J call TRBJ2-7; 12 positions agree with TRBD2. CDR1 and CDR2 from the germline V gene are SNHLY and FYNNEI. The CDR3 length is 18 residues. Unmatched junction bases numbered 12, after V lost 1 base and J lost 5 bases.

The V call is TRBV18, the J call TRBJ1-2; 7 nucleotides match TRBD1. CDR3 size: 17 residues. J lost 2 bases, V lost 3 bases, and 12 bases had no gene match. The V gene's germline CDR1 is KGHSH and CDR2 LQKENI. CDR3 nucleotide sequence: TGTGCCAGCTCACCCATTTTTTCGAAGACAGGGAACTATGGCTACACCTTC. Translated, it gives CASSPIFSKTGNYGYTF.

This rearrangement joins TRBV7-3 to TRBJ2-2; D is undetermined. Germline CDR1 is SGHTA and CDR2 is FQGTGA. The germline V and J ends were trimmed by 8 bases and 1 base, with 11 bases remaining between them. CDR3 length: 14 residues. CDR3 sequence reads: CASGLTRNTGELFF. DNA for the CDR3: TGTGCCAGCGGGCTCACACGGAACACCGGGGAGCTGTTTTTT.